The 12 T cell receptor beta chains below come from one sample, sequenced in a study of OX40 agonist ivuxolimab in advanced cancers. Produced via immunoSEQ multiplex PCR; TCRdb's table is partial and in-frame only. The sample contains about 120,000 clones, around 89% of which appear only once. This specimen was CD4+ or CD8+ T cells sorted from blood, taken in a trial of the OX40 agonist ivuxolimab. All receptors derive from an adult with an advanced solid tumor such as melanoma, head and neck, liver or kidney cancer.

The rearrangement joins TRBV7-9 to TRBJ2-1; 7 positions match TRBD1. CDR3 length equals 15 residues. Germline lookup yields CDR1 SEHNR and CDR2 FQNEAQ (reference sequence). The V and J ends lost 4 bases and 3 bases, in that order; junction bases with no gene match: 6. The CDR3 coding sequence is TGTGCCAGCAGCTACCCCAGGGGGAGCTACAATGAGCAGTTCTTC. This gives the protein CASSYPRGSYNEQFF.

The V call is TRBV5-4, the J call TRBJ1-1; D unresolved. Germline V gives CDR1 SGHNT, CDR2 YYREEE (reference sequence). Trimming cost V 0 bases and J 1 base, with 7 bases left between them. There are 14 residues in the CDR3. CDR3 region: CASSLELANTEAFF. The CDR3 coding sequence is TGTGCCAGCAGCTTGGAATTAGCGAACACTGAAGCTTTCTTT.

The genes are TRBV6-1 and TRBJ1-2; no clear D gene. The CDR3 is made up of 14 amino acids. V was clipped by 2 bases and J by 3 bases, with 10 bases between them. The germline V gene encodes CDR1 MNHNS and CDR2 SASEGT. The CDR3 region has the DNA TGTGCCAGCAGTGAAACAGAGCTAGACTATGGCTACACCTTC. As protein: CASSETELDYGYTF.

The chain has TRBV28 and TRBJ1-5, with a possible D match to TRBD1 (5 bases). This CDR3 has 11 amino acids. Germline values: CDR1 MDHEN, CDR2 SYDVKM. With 9 bases removed from V and 4 bases from J, the gap between germline ends came to 7 bases. The CDR3 DNA follows: TGTGCCAGTCAGGGAAATCAGCCCCAGCATTTT. Its translation is CASQGNQPQHF.

The V call is TRBV19, the J call TRBJ2-3, with D maybe TRBD2 (6 bases). V was cut by 5 bases and J by 6 bases, with 12 bases left in between. Germline CDR1 and CDR2: LNHDA and SQIVND (reference sequence). The CDR3 has 13 residues. For the CDR3, the DNA is TGTGCCAGTAGTCGGGTTCGGGGGGATACGCAGTATTTT. Its protein product is CASSRVRGDTQYF.

The chain uses TRBV30 and TRBJ2-5, with a weak D call TRBD2 (6 bases). Germline CDR1 and CDR2: GTSNPN and SVGIG (reference sequence). With 1 base removed from V and 6 bases from J, the gap between germline ends came to 21 bases. The CDR3 spans 16 residues. The CDR3 is CAWSASFGGALQTQYF. CDR3 coding DNA: TGTGCCTGGAGTGCCTCCTTTGGAGGGGCGCTACAGACCCAGTACTTC.

This chain connects TRBV10-1 to TRBJ2-2; 9 nucleotides agree with TRBD1. Losses at the gene ends were 0 bases for V and 5 bases for J; bases not matched to a gene: 4. CDR1 is WNHNN, CDR2 SYGVQD, per germline (reference sequence). This CDR3 comprises 16 residues. This CDR3 is CASSESDRGGTGELFF. CDR3 DNA sequence: TGCGCCAGCAGTGAGTCAGACAGGGGGGGTACCGGGGAGCTGTTTTTT.

The chain combines TRBV11-3 with TRBJ2-3; TRBD2 is a possible D gene (6 bases). CDR3 length equals 15 residues. Germline CDR1 and CDR2: SGHNT and YENEEA. V lost 5 bases to trimming and J lost 0 bases, with 12 bases between them. The CDR3 spells CASSLGGESTDTQYF. The CDR3 DNA is TGTGCCAGCAGCCTGGGCGGGGAGAGCACAGATACGCAGTATTTT.

V is TRBV19 and J is TRBJ1-5; no definite D call. V gave up 3 bases and J gave up 8 bases, with 8 bases separating them. Per the germline V gene, CDR1 is LNHDA and CDR2 is SQIVND (reference sequence). The CDR3 has 12 amino acids. In DNA form, the CDR3 reads TGTGCCAGTAGTATTACCGGTAAGCCCCAGCATTTT. It translates to CASSITGKPQHF.

The genes are TRBV19 and TRBJ2-2; 10 bases match TRBD1. The CDR3 contains 15 residues. V shed 10 bases, J shed 7 bases, and the junction held 12 bases outside the gene matches. Germline assignment: CDR1 LNHDA and CDR2 SQIVND (reference sequence). The CDR3 sequence: CATADRGRVHGELFF. In DNA form, the CDR3 reads TGTGCCACCGCAGACAGGGGGCGCGTGCACGGGGAGCTGTTTTTT.

This chain joins TRBV28 and TRBJ1-5; 8 bases align to TRBD1. This CDR3 is 15 amino acids long. Unmatched junction bases numbered 6, after V lost 2 bases and J lost 6 bases. Germline V gives CDR1 MDHEN, CDR2 SYDVKM. The CDR3 loop reads CASSLVGQAIQPQHF. For the CDR3, the DNA is TGTGCCAGCAGTTTAGTGGGACAGGCAATTCAGCCCCAGCATTTT. The whole variable domain, filled in from reference TRBV28 and TRBJ1-5, reads DVKVTQSSRYLVKRTGEKVFLECVQDMDHENMFWYRQDPGLGLRLIYFSYDVKMKEKGDIPEGYSVSREKKERFSLILESASTNQTSMYLCASSLVGQAIQPQHFGDGTRLSIL.

Remarks on this clone: The junction does not match germline at one end; this may be a read error. This chain joins TRBV7-7 and TRBJ1-1; D is unclear. This CDR3 has 13 amino acids. CDR1 is SSHAT, CDR2 FNYEAQ, per germline (reference sequence). The CDR3 is CASSLDSRTEAFF. The CDR3 DNA reads as TGTGCTAGCAGCTTAGATTCTAGAACTGAAGCTTTCTTT.